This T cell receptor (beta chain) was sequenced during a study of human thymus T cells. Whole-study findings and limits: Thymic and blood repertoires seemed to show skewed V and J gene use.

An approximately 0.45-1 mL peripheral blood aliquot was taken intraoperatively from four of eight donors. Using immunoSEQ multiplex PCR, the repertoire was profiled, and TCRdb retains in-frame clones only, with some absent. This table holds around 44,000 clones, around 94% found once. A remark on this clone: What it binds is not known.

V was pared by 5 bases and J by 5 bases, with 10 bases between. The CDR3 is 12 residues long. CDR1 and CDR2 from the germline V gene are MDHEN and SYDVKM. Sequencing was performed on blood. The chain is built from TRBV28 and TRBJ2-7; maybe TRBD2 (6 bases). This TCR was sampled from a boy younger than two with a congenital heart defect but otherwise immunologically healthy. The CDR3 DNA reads TGTGCCAGCAGTCCCCGGGGGAACGAGCAGTACTTC. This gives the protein CASSPRGNEQYF.